These 3 T cell receptor beta chains came from one sample sequenced in a study of shared clonotypes between healthy human individuals. Some clones are missing from TCRdb's copy, which holds only in-frame ones; the method was immunoSEQ multiplex PCR. Here the sample spans over a million clones, 75% to 80% being singletons. The sequenced sample was memory CD4+ T cells from PBMCs. Subset meaning: CD45RA-negative fraction. The receptor source for this set is a man between 18 and 29 years old in good health. Some clones in this sample may be carry-over from other donors' samples.

The V gene is TRBV28, the J gene TRBJ2-4; 10 bases are shared with TRBD1. The CDR3 runs 14 residues. Trimming took 4 bases from V and 7 from J; bases not matched to a gene: 4. Germline CDR1 reads MDHEN; CDR2 reads SYDVKM. CDR3 DNA: TGTGCCAGCAGTTCCCCGGACAGGGGGAACATTCAGTACTTC. It yields the protein CASSSPDRGNIQYF.

V usage is TRBV6-6 and J usage is TRBJ1-5, with unresolved D. The ends were cut back, 8 bases at V and 1 base at J, with 15 bases in the middle. Germline-derived CDR1 and CDR2 are MNHNY and SVGAGI (reference sequence). The CDR3 spans 15 residues. The CDR3 is CASGTRGESNQPQHF. The CDR3 coding sequence is TGTGCCAGCGGAACCCGCGGGGAAAGCAATCAGCCCCAGCATTTT.

To note about this clone: The identical CDR3 is also encoded by other nucleotide sequences in the sample. This chain joins TRBV2 and TRBJ2-7; tentative D call: TRBD2 (5 bases). The V gene lost 8 bases and the J gene lost 3 bases, with 8 bases spanning the gap. From germline, CDR1 is SNHLY and CDR2 FYNNEI. The CDR3 sequence is 11 residues long. CDR3 residues: CASREGYEQYF. The CDR3 coding sequence is TGTGCCAGCCGAGAGGGCTACGAGCAGTACTTC.